This T cell receptor beta chain derives from a study of cytomegalovirus exposure and HLA in healthy donors. Study-wide results and limits: The listing of about 150 TCR beta chains classed them as cytomegalovirus-associated. Some segments of the V type, notably TRBV6-2 and TRBV6-3, were excluded as indistinguishable.

Germline CDR1 SGHTA, CDR2 FQGNSA. The CDR3 contains 12 residues. The V and J ends lost 2 bases and 5 bases respectively, with 6 bases between them. With regard to this clone: Its antigen is not identified. The conserved phenylalanine or tryptophan normally closing the CDR3 is absent here, so this likely arose from a read error.

The PCR employed 60 Vbeta primers together with 13 Jbeta primers. Authors' processing steps: Later, about 80 million unique TCR beta chains were counted in an analysis, and approximately 10 million of them were shared. This table comes from immunoSEQ multiplex PCR, and its TCRdb copy is limited to in-frame clones, with some not included. V, J and clone size are taken as reported in that table, and D and trimming were inferred from the DNA itself. The sample carries 100,000 or so clones, over 60% recorded once. The chain uses TRBV7-2 and TRBJ1-2; the D gene is possibly TRBD1 (5 bases). Sequencing was performed on PBMCs. This TCR was sampled from a male donor in good health and CMV-seropositive. The CDR3, as DNA: TGTGCCAGCAGCTTATCAGGGTATGGCTACACCCTC. Protein product: CASSLSGYGYTL.